This TCR beta chain was documented in a study of OX40 agonist ivuxolimab in advanced cancers. Overall study: Eligibility admitted prior anti-PD-1, anti-PD-L1 or anti-CTLA-4 therapy; about 39% had some. General observations from the study: Doses of 0.1 to 3.0 mg/kg were accompanied by clonal expansion of CD4+ and CD8+ blood T cells by week 6.

The CDR3 runs 16 residues. The V gene lost 5 bases and the J gene lost 5 bases, with 19 bases spanning the gap. The germline CDR1 and CDR2 sequences are SGHVS and FNYEAQ. Sequencing used immunoSEQ multiplex PCR; TCRdb keeps in-frame clones, though not all of them. The profile shows about 51,000 clones, around 80% of them singletons. About this clone itself: Its antigen is not identified.

The sample consisted of CD4+ or CD8+ T cells sorted from blood, taken in a trial of the OX40 agonist ivuxolimab. This receptor was identified in an adult with an advanced solid tumor such as melanoma, head and neck, liver or kidney cancer. The V and J genes are TRBV7-6 and TRBJ1-5, with D possibly being TRBD1 (5 bases). This chain's CDR3 is CASSPLGGDVDQPQHF. CDR3 bases: TGTGCCAGCAGCCCATTGGGAGGGGATGTCGATCAGCCCCAGCATTTT. The variable domain in full, with the rest retrieved from reference TRBV7-6 and TRBJ1-5, is GAGVSQSPRYKVTKRGQDVALRCDPISGHVSLYWYRQALGQGPEFLTYFNYEAQQDKSGLPNDRFSAERPEGSISTLTIQRTEQRDSAMYRCASSPLGGDVDQPQHFGDGTRLSIL.